Below, one T cell receptor beta chain is given with its context. Assay used: immunoSEQ multiplex PCR; TCRdb lists only in-frame clones, some missing. The sample consists of about 84,000 clones, approximately 82% of them appearing once. This record comes from a study of control samples from healthy donors and cancer patients. Germline-derived CDR1 and CDR2 are LNHDA and SQIVND (reference sequence). V lost 6 bases and J 4 bases, leaving 10 bases between the germline ends. CDR3 size: 12 residues. The TCR was taken from a man aged 60-69 years with head and neck cancer. The V call is TRBV19, the J call TRBJ2-7; D could derive from TRBD1 or TRBD2 (5 bases each). Sequencing was performed on PBMCs. Here the CDR3 DNA reads TGTGCCAGTAGCCCCGGGACGTACGAGCAGTACTTC. It specifies CASSPGTYEQYF.